These 23 T cell receptor beta chains originate from one sample sequenced in a study of cytomegalovirus exposure and HLA in healthy donors. PCR was performed using 60 Vbeta and 13 Jbeta primers. Sequenced by immunoSEQ multiplex PCR; TCRdb stores in-frame clones only, minus some. The sample contains some 120,000 clones, 65% to 90% of which appear only once. Sequencing was performed on PBMCs. The receptors originated from a woman aged 30 to 39 in good health and CMV-seronegative.

The rearrangement links TRBV6-4 to TRBJ2-1, with 14 bases aligning to TRBD2. Germline V lookup: CDR1 MRHNA, CDR2 SNTAGT. The junction had 5 bases not matched to a gene; V was cut back by 5 bases and J by 8 bases. The CDR3 is 15 residues long. The CDR3 region has the DNA TGTGCCAGCAGTCACCCGGGACTAGCGGGAGATGAGCAGTTCTTC. This sequence encodes CASSHPGLAGDEQFF.

J is TRBJ2-5 and V is TRBV2, with a weak D call TRBD1 (7 bases). Trimming pared 8 bases from V and 0 bases from J, leaving 10 bases between. This CDR3 has 13 residues. Germline V lookup: CDR1 SNHLY, CDR2 FYNNEI. In DNA, the CDR3 is TGTGCCAGCGGGGGGACAGACCAAGAGACCCAGTACTTC. Translating it yields CASGGTDQETQYF.

The chain combines TRBV28 with TRBJ2-7, with a tentative D call TRBD2 (6 bases). Trimming cost V 5 bases and J 3 bases, with 17 bases left between them. In germline, CDR1 is MDHEN, CDR2 SYDVKM. The CDR3 contains 15 residues. The CDR3 region has the DNA TGTGCCAGCAGTCCGCCCCCGGGAGTAAGCTACGAGCAGTACTTC. Its protein product is CASSPPPGVSYEQYF.

The chain is built from TRBV5-1 and TRBJ1-3, with TRBD1 identical over 7 bases. The J segment lost 4 bases and the V segment lost 3 bases, leaving 7 bases of the junction unmatched. The CDR3 sequence is 15 residues long. Germline V gives CDR1 SGHRS, CDR2 YFSETQ. The CDR3 is CASSSDPGQGNTIYF. CDR3 DNA: TGCGCCAGCAGCTCAGATCCGGGACAGGGAAACACCATATATTTT.

The rearrangement uses TRBV25-1 and TRBJ1-6; possible D gene TRBD1, 6 bases. Germline CDR1 MGHDK, CDR2 SYGVNS. V shed 4 bases and J shed 8 bases, with 15 bases lying between them. This CDR3 contains 15 residues. CDR3 in DNA: TGTGCCAGCAGTGTCGGGGGGGCTTGGGATTCACCCCTCCACTTT. This codes for CASSVGGAWDSPLHF.

V usage is TRBV7-8 and J usage is TRBJ2-1; possible D gene TRBD1, 6 bases. The V gene's germline CDR1 is SGHVS and CDR2 FQNEAQ. This CDR3 spans 16 amino acids. Trimming took off 8 bases at V and 1 base at J, with 18 bases between the two ends. The CDR3 bases are TGTGCCAGCCGACTTAGTACAGGGCGTTCCTACAATGAGCAGTTCTTC. Translating gives CASRLSTGRSYNEQFF.

The chain links TRBV28 to TRBJ1-6, with D unclear. The CDR3 loop spans 16 amino acids. The germline CDR1 and CDR2 sequences are MDHEN and SYDVKM. V shed 5 bases and J shed 3 bases, with 14 bases lying between them. The CDR3, as DNA: TGTGCCAGCAGTATCTCTCAGAGCGGCTATAATTCACCCCTCCACTTT. Residues: CASSISQSGYNSPLHF.

This clone was counted a few times. This CDR3 is CASSLSGGMFPPLDEQYF. Written as DNA, the CDR3 is TGTGCCAGCAGTTTATCGGGGGGGATGTTCCCTCCCCTGGACGAGCAGTACTTC. J is TRBJ2-7 and V is TRBV27, with 7 bases aligning to TRBD2. Germline CDR1 and CDR2: MNHEY and SMNVEV (reference sequence). This CDR3 is 18 amino acids long. V lost 0 bases, J lost 5 bases, and 16 bases stayed unmatched.

The J gene is TRBJ1-2, the V gene TRBV28; D may be TRBD1 (6 bases). CDR1 and CDR2 (germline): MDHEN, SYDVKM. V lost 10 bases and J 4 bases, leaving 13 bases between the germline ends. This CDR3 contains 12 residues. DNA for the CDR3: TGTGCCACACCCGGACAGAGCTATGGCTACACCTTC. Amino acid sequence: CATPGQSYGYTF.

The CDR3 region is CASSTITGGLMNTEAFF. CDR3 in DNA: TGCGCCAGCAGCACTATAACAGGGGGCTTGATGAACACTGAAGCTTTCTTT. The chain has TRBV5-1 and TRBJ1-1; 9 nucleotides agree with TRBD1. CDR3 length equals 17 residues. V trimming: 4 bases; J trimming: 0 bases; junction bases outside the gene matches: 10. Germline V gene data show CDR1 as SGHRS and CDR2 as YFSETQ.

In this sample, this clone turned up a few times. The gene calls are TRBV6-4 and TRBJ2-1, with D maybe TRBD1 (6 bases). Germline CDR1 reads MRHNA; CDR2 reads SNTAGT. V was shortened by 4 bases and J by 9 bases, with 7 bases between the two germline ends. The CDR3 has 11 residues. CDR3 protein: CASSGGREQFF. The CDR3, as DNA: TGTGCCAGCAGTGGGGGGCGTGAGCAGTTCTTC.

The rearrangement links TRBV13 to TRBJ2-7, with a tentative D call TRBD1 (6 bases). The CDR3 totals 16 residues. V was clipped by 2 bases and J by 3 bases, with 17 bases between them. Per the germline V gene, CDR1 is PRHDT and CDR2 is FYEKMQ (reference sequence). CDR3 sequence reads: CASSLNEGGFGYEQYF. CDR3 DNA: TGTGCCAGCAGCTTAAATGAAGGGGGATTCGGCTACGAGCAGTACTTC.

This chain joins TRBV2 and TRBJ1-1; 7 positions agree with TRBD1. V lost 5 bases and J lost 3; bases outside the gene matches: 6. This CDR3 contains 14 residues. In germline, CDR1 is SNHLY, CDR2 FYNNEI. The chain's CDR3 is CASSTRQGYTEAFF. As DNA, the CDR3 is TGTGCCAGCAGTACAAGACAGGGTTACACTGAAGCTTTCTTT. The entire variable domain, with the rest obtained from reference TRBV2 and TRBJ1-1, is as follows: EPEVTQTPSHQVTQMGQEVILRCVPISNHLYFYWYRQILGQKVEFLVSFYNNEISEKSEIFDDQFSVERPDGSNFTLKIRSTKLEDSAMYFCASSTRQGYTEAFFGQGTRLTVV.

The chain carries TRBV7-9 and TRBJ2-5, with TRBD1 identical over 9 bases. V was pared by 3 bases and J by 3 bases, with 2 bases of the junction left unmatched. From germline, CDR1 is SEHNR and CDR2 FQNEAQ (reference sequence). The CDR3 extends over 14 amino acids. The DNA of the CDR3 is TGTGCCAGCAGCTTGGGGGACAGGGAAGAGACCCAGTACTTC. Protein sequence: CASSLGDREETQYF.

A remark on this clone: Germline and junction disagree at one end, which may indicate a read error. The rearrangement uses TRBV7-7 and TRBJ2-7; 7 bases fit TRBD1. The CDR3 is 15 amino acids. The germline V gene has CDR1 SSHAT and CDR2 FNYEAQ (reference sequence). The CDR3 bases are TGTGCTAGCAGCTTAGCTAGGGGGCCGAGCTACGAGCAGTACTTC. Translated, it gives CASSLARGPSYEQYF.

V usage is TRBV28 and J usage is TRBJ2-2, with D maybe TRBD1 (5 bases). The CDR3 extends over 15 amino acids. V dropped 7 bases and J dropped 9 bases, with 21 bases sitting between them. Germline V gene sequence: CDR1 MDHEN, CDR2 SYDVKM. CDR3 bases: TGTGCCAGCAACCCAAGGGGAACAGCCTCGTGGGAGCTGTTTTTT. It translates to CASNPRGTASWELFF.

V and J are TRBV1 and TRBJ2-7; the D call TRBD2 from the table was never checked on the DNA. TRBV1 is termed a pseudogene. The CDR3 length is 13 residues. CDR3 in amino acids: CTVLAGGSYEQYF. In DNA form, the CDR3 reads TGCACCGTCCTAGCGGGAGGAAGCTACGAGCAGTACTTC.

V and J are TRBV10-1 and TRBJ1-3, with D uncertain. Trimming pared 4 bases from V and 2 bases from J, leaving 9 bases between. Germline V lookup: CDR1 WNHNN, CDR2 SYGVQD (reference sequence). This CDR3 is built from 14 residues. CDR3: CASSAGSAGNTIYF. The CDR3 region has the DNA TGCGCCAGCAGTGCTGGTAGTGCTGGAAACACCATATATTTT.

The chain couples TRBV7-2 to TRBJ2-5; 13 positions match TRBD2. The J call could be wrong; TRBJ2-7 is a better fit for the DNA end. CDR1 SGHTA and CDR2 FQGNSA come from the germline V gene. The length of the CDR3 is 17 residues. The CDR3 reads CASSSLTSGRALHEQYF. The CDR3 nucleotides read TGTGCCAGCAGCTCCCTCACTAGCGGGAGGGCCCTCCACGAGCAGTACTTC.

The chain employs TRBV7-9 and TRBJ2-3; maybe TRBD1 (6 bases). This CDR3 is 16 amino acids long. V lost 3 bases, J lost 3 bases, and 16 bases lay in between. Germline V gene data show CDR1 as SEHNR and CDR2 as FQNEAQ (reference sequence). The CDR3 nucleotides read TGTGCCAGCAGCTTCCCTAGCAGGGGAACGACAGATACGCAGTATTTT. The encoded protein is CASSFPSRGTTDTQYF.

This clone turned up a few times. The rearrangement links TRBV19 to TRBJ2-5, with D possibly being TRBD2 (5 bases). CDR1 and CDR2 (germline): LNHDA, SQIVND (reference sequence). The CDR3 consists of 13 residues. V was cut by 3 bases and J by 1 base, with 6 bases left in between. The CDR3 region is CASSMRAQETQYF. The CDR3 nucleotides read TGTGCCAGTAGTATGAGGGCCCAAGAGACCCAGTACTTC.

This clone was detected only a few times. This chain connects TRBV5-4 to TRBJ1-2, with D uncertain. The V gene lost 4 bases and the J gene lost 4 bases, with 11 bases spanning the gap. This CDR3 region has 13 residues. Germline V lookup: CDR1 SGHNT, CDR2 YYREEE (reference sequence). The CDR3 sequence: CASSPQTSYGYTF. The CDR3 DNA is TGTGCCAGCAGCCCACAGACCAGCTATGGCTACACCTTC.

The V call is TRBV27, the J call TRBJ1-4, with D possibly being TRBD1 (6 bases). V was clipped by 0 bases and J by 8 bases, with 13 bases between them. The CDR3 loop spans 15 amino acids. From germline, CDR1 is MNHEY and CDR2 SMNVEV (reference sequence). Here the CDR3 reads CASSLSAGADEKLFF. The CDR3, as DNA: TGTGCCAGCAGTTTATCGGCGGGGGCAGACGAAAAACTGTTTTTT.